Presented here are 16 T cell receptor beta chains from one specimen sequenced in a study of Ad26.COV2.S vaccination and SARS-CoV-2 variants. The treatment denotes: roughly 18 received Ad26.COV2.S at low or high dose, single or two shots; roughly five received placebo; per-sample allocation not given. Following the first vaccine or placebo injection, samples were taken on day 63. The table came from immunoSEQ multiplex PCR; TCRdb's copy has only in-frame clones and leaves some out. The repertoire holds under 550,000 clones, with over 75% as singletons. The source was peripheral blood, collected in a trial of Ad26.COV2.S vaccine versus placebo. The receptor source for this set is a person between 18 and 65 years old who received the Ad26.COV2.S COVID-19 vaccine or a placebo.

The rearrangement joins TRBV6-6 to TRBJ2-7, with TRBD1 matching 7 bases. Looked up from germline, CDR1 is MNHNY and CDR2 is SVGAGI (reference sequence). The CDR3 spans 13 residues. V dropped 4 bases and J dropped 3; count of bases not matched to a gene: 3. The CDR3 region is CASSSGTDYEQYF. The DNA for the CDR3 is TGTGCCAGCAGTTCCGGGACAGACTACGAGCAGTACTTC.

CDR3 loop: CASSSKSGNLEQFF. The CDR3 DNA follows: TGTGCCAGCAGCTCCAAGAGCGGGAATCTTGAGCAGTTCTTC. This rearrangement joins TRBV11-3 to TRBJ2-1; TRBD2 matches 7 bases. This CDR3 has 14 amino acids. V shed 4 bases and J 9 bases; nucleotides not matched to a gene: 9. The germline V gene encodes CDR1 SGHNT and CDR2 YENEEA.

CDR3 DNA: TGCGCCAGCAGCTCCGGACTAGCGGGAAATGAGCAGTTCTTC. Translated: CASSSGLAGNEQFF. V usage is TRBV5-1 and J usage is TRBJ2-1; 12 positions match TRBD2. Germline V lookup: CDR1 SGHRS, CDR2 YFSETQ. V dropped 3 bases and J dropped 7; count of bases not matched to a gene: 2. The CDR3 consists of 14 residues.

The rearrangement uses TRBV7-7 and TRBJ2-2, with 8 positions matching TRBD1. The CDR3 spans 18 residues. V lost 2 bases, J lost 5 bases, and 13 bases stayed unmatched. Per the germline V gene, CDR1 is SSHAT and CDR2 is FNYEAQ (reference sequence). The CDR3 region is CASSLSAGGASGTGELFF. DNA for the CDR3: TGTGCCAGCAGCTTATCGGCAGGGGGCGCGTCGGGAACCGGGGAGCTGTTTTTT. The complete variable domain, with remaining parts taken from reference TRBV7-7 and TRBJ2-2, reads GAGVSQSPRYKVTKRGQDVTLRCDPISSHATLYWYQQALGQGPEFLTYFNYEAQPDKSGLPSDRFSAERPEGSISTLTIQRTEQRDSAMYRCASSLSAGGASGTGELFFGEGSRLTVL.

The V gene is TRBV6-2 or TRBV6-3, the J gene TRBJ1-1; 8 bases agree with TRBD1. CDR3 length: 15 residues. The V and J ends lost 2 bases and 3 bases, in that order; junction bases with no gene match: 5. Germline V gene sequence: CDR1 MNHEY, CDR2 SVGEGT. The CDR3 loop reads CASSYATGGYTEAFF. The CDR3 coding sequence is TGTGCCAGCAGTTACGCAACAGGGGGTTACACTGAAGCTTTCTTT.

The chain carries TRBV4-3 and TRBJ2-1; TRBD1 matches 9 bases. This CDR3 has 14 amino acids. Germline CDR1 is LGHNA and CDR2 is YSLEER. V lost 4 bases to trimming and J lost 4 bases; unmatched junction nucleotides: 2. The CDR3 reads CASSRDRVYNEQFF. The DNA for the CDR3 is TGCGCCAGCAGCCGGGACAGGGTATACAATGAGCAGTTCTTC.

The genes are TRBV18 and TRBJ1-4, with no clear D. Germline assignment: CDR1 KGHSH and CDR2 LQKENI. V dropped 0 bases and J dropped 2 bases, with 10 bases sitting between them. The CDR3 covers 16 residues. CDR3 in amino acids: CASSPPSRVTNEKLFF. CDR3 nucleotides: TGTGCCAGCTCACCACCGTCCCGGGTCACTAATGAAAAACTGTTTTTT.

CDR3 in amino acids: CASSSSTPSNQPQHF. CDR3 nucleotides: TGTGCCAGCAGCTCCTCGACACCTAGCAATCAGCCCCAGCATTTT. V is TRBV11-3 and J is TRBJ1-5; D is ambiguous. V was pared by 4 bases and J by 0 bases, with 10 bases between. There are 15 residues in the CDR3. In germline, CDR1 is SGHNT, CDR2 YENEEA.

This clone was observed a few times. The V and J genes are TRBV18 and TRBJ2-1, with 7 bases aligning to TRBD2. The germline V gene encodes CDR1 KGHSH and CDR2 LQKENI. The CDR3 contains 18 residues. J lost 3 bases, V lost 0 bases, and 11 bases had no gene match. CDR3 bases: TGTGCCAGCTCACCACCGTCGGATAGCGGGTTAGTCTACAATGAGCAGTTCTTC. Protein product: CASSPPSDSGLVYNEQFF.

The chain is built from TRBV6-5 and TRBJ1-3; D is perhaps TRBD1 (5 bases). The germline V gene encodes CDR1 MNHEY and CDR2 SVGAGI. V was trimmed by 10 bases and J by 4 bases, leaving 8 bases between them. The CDR3 is made up of 11 amino acids. The CDR3 bases are TGTGCCACCCGACAGGGAAACACCATATATTTT. Protein sequence: CATRQGNTIYF.

This clone has a single count. The chain recombines TRBV7-8 with TRBJ2-7; TRBD2 agrees at 10 bases. Germline trimming cut 2 bases from V and 6 bases from J; bases unmatched to any gene: 4. The CDR3 spans 14 residues. The germline V gene has CDR1 SGHVS and CDR2 FQNEAQ. Written as DNA, the CDR3 is TGTGCCAGCAGCTTACTAGCGGGAGAAGTCGAGCAGTACTTC. This encodes CASSLLAGEVEQYF. Filled out from reference TRBV7-8 and TRBJ2-7, the complete variable domain reads GAGVSQSPRYKVAKRGQDVALRCDPISGHVSLFWYQQALGQGPEFLTYFQNEAQLDKSGLPSDRFFAERPEGSVSTLKIQRTQQEDSAVYLCASSLLAGEVEQYFGPGTRLTVT.

The genes are TRBV18 and TRBJ2-7; the match to TRBD1 covers 9 bases. The CDR3 runs 15 residues. The germline V gene has CDR1 KGHSH and CDR2 LQKENI. Losses at the gene ends were 5 bases for V and 3 bases for J; bases not matched to a gene: 8. The CDR3 region is CASSNDRTGVYEQYF. In nucleotides, the CDR3 is TGTGCCAGCTCAAACGATCGGACAGGGGTCTACGAGCAGTACTTC.

The rearrangement uses TRBV6-5 and TRBJ1-1; the match to TRBD1 covers 7 bases. The V and J ends lost 6 bases and 2 bases, in that order; junction bases with no gene match: 9. This CDR3 comprises 15 residues. The germline V gene encodes CDR1 MNHEY and CDR2 SVGAGI. The CDR3, as DNA: TGTGCCAGCAGCCGGGGCGACAGGGCTAACACTGAAGCTTTCTTT. Protein: CASSRGDRANTEAFF.

This clone was found once. The V gene is TRBV24-1, the J gene TRBJ2-5; 9 bases align to TRBD1. The CDR3 has 15 residues. Looked up from germline, CDR1 is KGHDR and CDR2 is SFDVKD. V gave up 4 bases and J gave up 2 bases; unmatched junction bases: 4. The CDR3 region has the DNA TGTGCCACCAGTGAATCCGGGACAGGGCAAGAGACCCAGTACTTC. It specifies CATSESGTGQETQYF.

The chain uses TRBV11-2 and TRBJ2-7; 11 positions match TRBD2. The CDR3 loop spans 15 amino acids. Trimming at V came to 2 bases and at J to 0 bases, leaving 0 bases not matched to a gene. The V gene's germline CDR1 is SGHAT and CDR2 FQNNGV. The CDR3 DNA reads as TGTGCCAGCAGCTTAACTAGCGGGAGCTCCTACGAGCAGTACTTC. Protein product: CASSLTSGSSYEQYF. The whole variable domain, remainder taken from reference TRBV11-2 and TRBJ2-7, is EAGVAQSPRYKIIEKRQSVAFWCNPISGHATLYWYQQILGQGPKLLIQFQNNGVVDDSQLPKDRFSAERLKGVDSTLKIQPAKLEDSAVYLCASSLTSGSSYEQYFGPGTRLTVT.

The chain uses TRBV30 and TRBJ2-3; D remains unclear. Germline V gene sequence: CDR1 GTSNPN, CDR2 SVGIG (reference sequence). The ends were cut back, 3 bases at V and 5 bases at J, with 12 bases in the middle. CDR3 length: 13 residues. The DNA of the CDR3 is TGTGCCTGGAGGTATGGTTCTCTAGATACGCAGTATTTT. Translating it yields CAWRYGSLDTQYF.